The present TCR beta chain was sequenced within a study of shared clonotypes between healthy human individuals. Looking at the study overall: Each donor contributed plates that comprised three CD4 naive, three CD4 memory, two CD8 naive and one CD8 memory. Study results and caveats: Sequencing depth was a factor that was expected to affect clonotype sharing among donors. Lower generation probabilities were found for non-shared clonotypes than for those shared by all four donors.

The CDR3 has 14 amino acids. CDR1 SGHAT and CDR2 FQNNGV come from the germline V gene. Trimming took 3 bases from V and 0 from J, leaving 9 bases between them. The method was immunoSEQ multiplex PCR; TCRdb's version includes in-frame clones alone and lacks a portion of them. The table shows about 2.4 million clones, with approximately 93% occurring only once. Those who donated, Caucasian adults without exception, all lived in Nashville, Tennessee. As concerns this clone: As yet, its antigen is unknown.

Sequenced material: naive CD4+ T cells from PBMCs. Sample subset: CD45RA+ positively selected. The chain recombines TRBV11-2 with TRBJ2-7; D not resolved. The origin of this receptor is a young man in good health. Some clones in this sample may be carry-over from other donors' samples. In nucleotides, the CDR3 is TGTGCCAGCAGCTTGATCCGGAGCTCCTACGAGCAGTACTTC. Translation: CASSLIRSSYEQYF.